The sequence of this TCR beta chain was determined in a study of T-cell reconstitution after alpha-beta-depleted transplantation in children. This clonotype came up a few times. The antigen remains unidentified. Regarding the study as a whole: Once a year had passed after transplant, T-cell counts and diversity came mostly from newly produced T cells.

This sample's TCRbeta library carried unique molecular identifier barcodes. TCRdb ran MiXCR on the PCR reads and lists one entry per CDR3 protein. Of about 980,000 distinct CDR3 sequences detected, 25% to 30% appear once; the ten largest clones hold more than 25%. The clonotype originates from a boy under three years old who had a stem cell transplant for SCID, so the T cells may come from the graft donor. The specimen comprised PBMCs, mostly from graft donor cells, sampled 360 days after TCRalphabeta/CD19-depleted stem cell transplant.

The CDR3 region has the DNA TGTGCCAGCCTCCCCAACCCAAACACCGGGGAGCTGTTTTTT. It translates to CASLPNPNTGELFF. V is TRBV12-3 or TRBV12-4 and J is TRBJ2-2; D unresolved. The CDR3 loop spans 14 amino acids. Trimming left V 8 bases short and J 2 bases short, with 12 bases between.